This TCR beta chain was identified in a study of OX40 agonist ivuxolimab in advanced cancers. The J segment lost 4 bases and the V segment lost 0 bases, leaving 3 bases of the junction unmatched. The germline V gene encodes CDR1 SNHLY and CDR2 FYNNEI. The CDR3 covers 15 residues. Method: immunoSEQ multiplex PCR; TCRdb's copy keeps in-frame clones and lacks some. The sample includes roughly 62,000 clones, roughly 82% seen only once; the top ten take around 2.4%. At cycle 4 day 1, cycle 7 day 1, and baseline, blood was sampled. The TCR originated in an adult with an advanced solid tumor such as melanoma, head and neck, liver or kidney cancer. The sample here was CD4+ or CD8+ T cells sorted from blood, taken in a trial of the OX40 agonist ivuxolimab. This rearrangement joins TRBV2 to TRBJ1-5, with 7 positions matching TRBD1. The CDR3 DNA reads as TGTGCCAGCAGTGAAGCGGGCAGGGGGAATCAGCCCCAGCATTTT. Residues: CASSEAGRGNQPQHF.